This record covers a single T cell receptor beta chain. What it binds is not known. Measured with immunoSEQ multiplex PCR; TCRdb has only the in-frame clones, and not every one. The table has roughly 51,000 clones, roughly 90% seen once. The data belong to a study of T cell responses to AZD1222 COVID-19 vaccine. Findings and limits, study-wide: Spike-wide vaccine-associated CD4 TCRs dominated at 160-218 and 743-854. Seropositivity was recorded at baseline in only a handful of AZD1222 recipients.

The CDR3 is 14 residues long. Germline V gives CDR1 SGHTA, CDR2 FQGNSA. V gave up 1 base and J gave up 3 bases, with 10 bases separating them. The chain uses TRBV7-2 and TRBJ2-7; D remains unclear. Here the sequenced sample was peripheral blood, taken 28 days after the second AZD1222 dose. The TCR comes from an adult who received the AZD1222 COVID-19 vaccine. DNA of the CDR3: TGTGCCAGCAGCTTAGAGTACAGAGGCTACGAGCAGTACTTC. Amino acids: CASSLEYRGYEQYF.